This entry is about one T cell receptor (beta chain). Its cognate antigen is unknown. V was clipped by 5 bases and J by 8 bases; unmatched bases: 8. Germline assignment: CDR1 SGHTA and CDR2 FQGTGA. This CDR3 is built from 15 residues. This specimen comes from a study of PD-1 blockade in classical Hodgkin lymphoma. Every patient had relapsed following autologous stem cell transplantation, and cohorts differed in brentuximab vedotin exposure. Whole-study results and caveats: Newly diagnosed patients were reported to start with lower TCR diversity than healthy donors.

Some clones are missing from TCRdb's copy, which holds only in-frame ones; the method was immunoSEQ multiplex PCR. The table shows about 43,000 clones, with approximately 70% occurring only once. The source was peripheral blood mononuclear cells (PBMCs), collected before the second cycle of nivolumab. V gene TRBV7-3 combines with J gene TRBJ2-1; 11 bases line up with TRBD1. The receptor was isolated from a human donor with classical Hodgkin lymphoma. This chain's CDR3 is CASSPRTGGIDEQFF. The CDR3, as DNA: TGTGCCAGCAGCCCCCGGACAGGGGGCATCGATGAGCAGTTCTTC. Full variable domain (missing parts from reference TRBV7-3 and TRBJ2-1): GAGVSQTPSNKVTEKGKYVELRCDPISGHTALYWYRQSLGQGPEFLIYFQGTGAADDSGLPNDRFFAVRPEGSVSTLKIQRTERGDSAVYLCASSPRTGGIDEQFFGPGTRLTVL.